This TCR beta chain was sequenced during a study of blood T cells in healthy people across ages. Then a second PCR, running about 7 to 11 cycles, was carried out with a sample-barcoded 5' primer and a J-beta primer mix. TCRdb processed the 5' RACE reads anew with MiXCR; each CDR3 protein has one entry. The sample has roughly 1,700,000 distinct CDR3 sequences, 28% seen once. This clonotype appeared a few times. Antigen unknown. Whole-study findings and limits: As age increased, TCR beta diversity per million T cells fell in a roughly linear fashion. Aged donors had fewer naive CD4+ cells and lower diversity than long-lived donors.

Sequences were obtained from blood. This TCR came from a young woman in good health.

Here the CDR3 DNA reads TGCGCCAGCAGCCAAGATCTTATTGGGGGAGGTACGCAGTATTTT. Translation gives CASSQDLIGGGTQYF. The J gene is TRBJ2-3, the V gene TRBV4-3, with a possible D match to TRBD2 (6 bases). Germline-derived CDR1 and CDR2 are LGHNA and YSLEER. Trimming took 0 bases from V and 8 from J, leaving 15 bases between them. CDR3 length equals 15 residues.